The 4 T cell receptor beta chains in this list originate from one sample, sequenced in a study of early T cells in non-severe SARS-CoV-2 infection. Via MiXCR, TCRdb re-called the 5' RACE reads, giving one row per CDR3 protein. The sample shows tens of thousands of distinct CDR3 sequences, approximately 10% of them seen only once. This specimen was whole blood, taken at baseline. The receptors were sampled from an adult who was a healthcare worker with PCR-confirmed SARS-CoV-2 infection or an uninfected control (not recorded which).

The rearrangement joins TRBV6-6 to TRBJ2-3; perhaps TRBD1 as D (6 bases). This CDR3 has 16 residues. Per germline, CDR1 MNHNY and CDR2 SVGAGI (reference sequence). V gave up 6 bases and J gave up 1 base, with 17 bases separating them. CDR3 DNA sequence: TGTGCCAGCAGGAACCGGGGCAGGGGTCGCACAGATACGCAGTATTTT. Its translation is CASRNRGRGRTDTQYF.

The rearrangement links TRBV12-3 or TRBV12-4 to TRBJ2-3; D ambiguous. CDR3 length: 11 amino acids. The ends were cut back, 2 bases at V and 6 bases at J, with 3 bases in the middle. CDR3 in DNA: TGTGCCAGCAGTTTAAGGGATACGCAGTATTTT. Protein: CASSLRDTQYF.

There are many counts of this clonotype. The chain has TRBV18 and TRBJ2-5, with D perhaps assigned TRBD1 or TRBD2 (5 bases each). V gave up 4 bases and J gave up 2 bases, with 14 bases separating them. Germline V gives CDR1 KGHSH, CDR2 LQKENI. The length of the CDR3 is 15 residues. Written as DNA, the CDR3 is TGTGCCAGCTCACAATGGCCGGGACGTCAAGAGACCCAGTACTTC. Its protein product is CASSQWPGRQETQYF.

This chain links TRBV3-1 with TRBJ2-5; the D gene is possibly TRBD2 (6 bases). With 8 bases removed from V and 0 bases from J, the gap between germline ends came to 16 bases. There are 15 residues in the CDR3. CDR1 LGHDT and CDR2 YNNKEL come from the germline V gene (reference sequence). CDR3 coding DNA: TGTGCCAGCCGGCGTAGCGGACTGTACCAAGAGACCCAGTACTTC. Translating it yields CASRRSGLYQETQYF.